A selection of T cell receptor beta chains follows, all from one sample in a study of vaccination and CD4 T cells after COVID-19. No antigens are known for them. TCRdb reanalysed the PCR reads using MiXCR and keeps one entry per CDR3 protein. The sample yields approximately 16,000 distinct CDR3 sequences, roughly 50% seen once. Sequenced material: CD4+ T cells from blood, cultured in vitro, taken before SARS-CoV-2 vaccination. These receptors were obtained from a human donor who had recovered from COVID-19. Both conserved end residues are part of each CDR3. D genes are given only for firm matches. Some rows mark clone size as missing; the rest say once, few, many or name a class of expanded clone.

TRBJ1-6,few,TRBV7-9,TRBD1,CASSSLITGVRSPLHF,TGTGCCAGCAGCTCCCTCATCACAGGGGTTCGGTCACCCCTCCACTTT
TRBJ2-4,-,TRBV28,TRBD1,CASTPGQGSKNIQYF,TGTGCCAGCACCCCCGGACAGGGAAGCAAAAACATTCAGTACTTC
TRBJ1-5,-,TRBV6-1,-,CASIPTGGVRQPQHF,TGTGCCAGCATCCCAACGGGAGGGGTACGGCAGCCCCAGCATTTT
TRBJ2-7,-,TRBV6-8,-,CASSLFTSYEQYF,TGTGCCAGCAGTTTGTTCACCTCCTACGAGCAGTACTTC
TRBJ1-1,few,TRBV7-8,-,CASSLDSGTEAFF,TGTGCCAGCAGTTTGGACTCAGGGACTGAAGCTTTCTTT
TRBJ2-3,-,TRBV6-5,-,CASSSTGSRADTQYF,TGTGCCAGCAGTTCGACCGGGTCGCGGGCAGATACGCAGTATTTT
TRBJ1-1,-,TRBV6-2/TRBV6-3,TRBD1,CASRPWGQGNTEAFF,TGTGCCAGCAGGCCCTGGGGACAGGGCAACACTGAAGCTTTCTTT
TRBJ1-3,few,TRBV27,-,CASSSRGGLGNTIYF,TGTGCCAGCAGTTCCCGCGGAGGGCTAGGAAACACCATATATTTT
TRBJ2-2,once,TRBV29-1,-,CSVRGRGNTGELFF,TGCAGCGTTCGGGGGCGAGGGAACACCGGGGAGCTGTTTTTT
TRBJ2-2,-,TRBV7-8,TRBD1,CATKRDRGRDTGELFF,TGTGCCACCAAGAGGGACAGGGGGCGGGACACCGGGGAGCTGTTTTTT
TRBJ1-2,-,TRBV11-1,-,CASTERIGRHGYTF,TGTGCCAGCACTGAACGGATAGGCCGCCATGGCTACACCTTC
TRBJ2-2,-,TRBV29-1,-,CSALKGRSLGELFF,TGCAGCGCTCTTAAGGGGAGGTCGCTCGGGGAGCTGTTTTTT
TRBJ1-1,few,TRBV7-9,TRBD1,CASSITGATEAFF,TGTGCCAGCAGTATAACAGGGGCCACTGAAGCTTTCTTT
TRBJ1-1,few,TRBV19,-,CASSPVGNTEAFF,TGTGCCAGTAGTCCCGTCGGGAACACTGAAGCTTTCTTT
TRBJ1-5,once,TRBV28,-,CASSLPSYSNQPQHF,TGTGCCAGCAGTTTACCCAGCTATAGCAATCAGCCCCAGCATTTT
TRBJ1-4,few,TRBV6-1,TRBD1,CASSRGARGKLFF,TGTGCCAGCAGCAGGGGGGCCCGGGGAAAACTGTTTTTT
TRBJ2-7,-,TRBV15,TRBD2,CATSPADGSGDTYEQYF,TGTGCCACCAGCCCCGCAGACGGTAGCGGGGATACCTACGAGCAGTACTTC
TRBJ2-5,once,TRBV19,TRBD1,CASSIGGGQGKTQYF,TGTGCCAGTAGTATTGGGGGGGGACAGGGGAAGACCCAGTACTTC
TRBJ1-5,-,TRBV7-9,TRBD1,CASSPTWGQDNNQPQHF,TGTGCCAGCAGCCCCACCTGGGGACAGGATAACAATCAGCCCCAGCATTTT
TRBJ2-1,-,TRBV20-1,TRBD2,CSTRPLAGYDEQFF,TGCAGTACCCGTCCTCTAGCGGGATACGATGAGCAGTTCTTC
TRBJ2-7,-,TRBV6-2/TRBV6-3,TRBD1,CASSYRRQGARSYEQYF,TGTGCCAGCAGTTATCGCCGACAGGGGGCTAGGAGCTACGAGCAGTACTTC
TRBJ1-2,-,TRBV27,TRBD1,CASSLQGAQDYGYTF,TGTGCCAGCAGTCTCCAGGGGGCGCAGGACTATGGCTACACCTTC
TRBJ1-6,-,TRBV7-6,-,CASSPRGGSSYNSPLHF,TGTGCCAGCAGCCCCCGGGGCGGGAGCTCCTATAATTCACCCCTCCACTTT
TRBJ2-7,-,TRBV7-2,-,CASSLMSFAQSYEQYF,TGTGCCAGCAGCTTAATGTCCTTTGCGCAGTCCTACGAGCAGTACTTC
TRBJ1-2,few,TRBV27,-,CASSLSGDYGYTF,TGTGCCAGCAGTTTGTCAGGTGACTATGGCTACACCTTC
TRBJ1-1,-,TRBV19,-,CASSIAGAFMNTEAFF,TGTGCCAGTAGTATAGCGGGCGCTTTCATGAACACTGAAGCTTTCTTT
TRBJ1-1,-,TRBV12-3/TRBV12-4,-,CASSLLELNTEAFF,TGTGCCAGCAGTCTCCTCGAGTTGAACACTGAAGCTTTCTTT
TRBJ2-3,few,TRBV20-1,TRBD2,CSGGSRTDTQYF,TGCAGTGGCGGGAGTCGGACAGATACGCAGTATTTT
TRBJ2-3,-,TRBV7-2,-,CASSLDASTDTQYF,TGTGCCAGCAGCTTAGACGCCAGCACAGATACGCAGTATTTT
TRBJ1-5,-,TRBV28,-,CASSSLGSTPQHF,TGTGCCAGCAGTTCCCTCGGTTCAACGCCCCAGCATTTT
TRBJ1-1,-,TRBV20-1,-,CSARVMPMEAFF,TGCAGTGCTAGAGTTATGCCGATGGAAGCTTTCTTT
TRBJ2-7,-,TRBV6-5,-,CASSSYVGNYEQYF,TGTGCCAGCAGTTCATACGTGGGGAACTACGAGCAGTACTTC
TRBJ2-1,-,TRBV15,-,CATSRPRVASSYNEQFF,TGTGCCACCAGCAGACCCCGGGTAGCGTCCTCCTACAATGAGCAGTTCTTC
TRBJ2-7,-,TRBV19,-,CASRLQGEGLYEQYF,TGTGCCAGTAGGCTTCAGGGGGAGGGCCTCTACGAGCAGTACTTC
TRBJ1-3,-,TRBV15,-,CATSRGSGNTIYF,TGTGCCACCAGCAGAGGCTCTGGAAACACCATATATTTT
TRBJ2-7,-,TRBV20-1,TRBD1,CSARDAGQGGEQYF,TGCAGTGCTAGAGATGCGGGACAGGGTGGGGAGCAGTACTTC
TRBJ1-1,once,TRBV6-2/TRBV6-3,TRBD1,CASSYWGQVTDTEAFF,TGTGCCAGCAGTTACTGGGGACAGGTGACGGACACTGAAGCTTTCTTT
TRBJ1-1,-,TRBV19,-,CASSISLTRSTEAFF,TGTGCCAGTAGTATATCCCTAACAAGGAGCACTGAAGCTTTCTTT
TRBJ2-4,-,TRBV15,TRBD1,CATSRDRTGATAKNIQYF,TGTGCCACCAGCAGAGATCGGACAGGGGCGACAGCCAAAAACATTCAGTACTTC
TRBJ2-2,-,TRBV6-1,TRBD2,CASATLGLAVNTGELFF,TGTGCCAGCGCCACCCTAGGACTAGCGGTTAACACCGGGGAGCTGTTTTTT
TRBJ1-2,-,TRBV6-2/TRBV6-3,-,CASSQNRDNYGYTF,TGTGCCAGCAGCCAAAACCGGGATAACTATGGCTACACCTTC
TRBJ1-1,-,TRBV19,-,CASTEGGRGTEAFF,TGTGCCAGTACGGAGGGGGGCCGGGGGACTGAAGCTTTCTTT
TRBJ2-1,-,TRBV7-2,TRBD2,CASSMILAGAKNEQFF,TGTGCCAGCAGCATGATACTAGCGGGAGCCAAAAATGAGCAGTTCTTC
TRBJ2-7,-,TRBV20-1,TRBD2,CSARGLAGAYEQYF,TGCAGTGCTAGAGGACTAGCGGGGGCCTACGAGCAGTACTTC
TRBJ1-5,-,TRBV6-1,TRBD1,CASRGTGVNQPQHF,TGTGCCAGCAGGGGCACAGGGGTCAATCAGCCCCAGCATTTT
TRBJ1-5,-,TRBV10-3,TRBD1,CAISGQTNQPQHF,TGTGCCATCTCGGGACAGACAAATCAGCCCCAGCATTTT
TRBJ1-1,-,TRBV6-5,-,CASSYSVNAIMNTEAFF,TGTGCCAGCAGTTACTCTGTCAATGCGATAATGAACACTGAAGCTTTCTTT
TRBJ1-2,few,TRBV15,-,CATSSAIPHSAGANYGYTF,TGTGCCACCAGCAGCGCTATCCCCCACTCGGCAGGGGCTAACTATGGCTACACCTTC
TRBJ2-1,-,TRBV20-1,-,CSASAMQGPTPFYNEQFF,TGCAGTGCTAGCGCCATGCAGGGGCCAACCCCTTTCTACAATGAGCAGTTCTTC
TRBJ1-5,few,TRBV19,-,CASKDRQSGQPQHF,TGTGCCAGTAAGGACCGACAAAGCGGCCAGCCCCAGCATTTT
TRBJ1-2,-,TRBV27,-,CASSLMPVGNYGYTF,TGTGCCAGCAGTTTAATGCCCGTAGGGAACTATGGCTACACCTTC
TRBJ2-5,-,TRBV2,-,CASSGWVETQYF,TGTGCCAGCAGCGGGTGGGTAGAGACCCAGTACTTC
TRBJ1-2,few,TRBV27,TRBD1,CASSPGQGANYGYTF,TGTGCCAGCAGTCCGGGACAGGGGGCTAACTATGGCTACACCTTC